Listed below are T cell receptor beta chains from one sample, sequenced in a study of shared clonotypes between healthy human individuals. Clones were sequenced by immunoSEQ multiplex PCR, and TCRdb holds only the in-frame ones, with some missing. The table records 530,000 or so clones, roughly 79% of them present only once. Sample: PBMCs. These receptors were taken from a woman between 40 and 55 years old in good health. Some clones in this sample may be carry-over from other donors' samples. Both conserved end residues are part of each CDR3. The order of the fields is D gene, clone size, J gene, V gene, CDR3 protein, CDR3 DNA. The D gene is left open where the match is weak. The size entry is marked missing in some rows and otherwise reads once, few, many or a size class.

TRBD1,NA,TRBJ2-3,TRBV5-1,CASSVTGTGGAADTQYF,TGCGCCAGCAGCGTCACCGGGACAGGGGGCGCAGCAGATACGCAGTATTTT
TRBD1,NA,TRBJ2-1,TRBV28,CASRTGVNEQFF,TGTGCCAGCAGGACAGGGGTGAATGAGCAGTTCTTC
NA,NA,TRBJ2-3,TRBV10-2,CASAPWADTQYF,TGCGCCTCAGCGCCTTGGGCAGATACGCAGTATTTT
TRBD1,NA,TRBJ2-7,TRBV5-1,CASSLDRGLDEQYF,TGCGCCAGCAGCTTGGACAGGGGGCTGGACGAGCAGTACTTC
NA,few,TRBJ1-2,TRBV28,CASSLDTHGYTF,TGTGCCAGCAGTTTAGACACCCATGGCTACACCTTC
NA,NA,TRBJ1-1,TRBV28,CASSFEGNTEAFF,TGTGCCAGCAGTTTTGAAGGGAACACTGAAGCTTTCTTT
NA,NA,TRBJ2-3,TRBV2,CASLPAQSTDTQYF,TGTGCCAGCCTTCCAGCGCAATCCACAGATACGCAGTATTTT
NA,NA,TRBJ1-1,TRBV5-4,CASSPGRLNTEAFF,TGTGCCAGCAGCCCGGGACGGCTGAACACTGAAGCTTTCTTT
TRBD2,NA,TRBJ2-1,TRBV7-9,CASSFKGLAGDEQFF,TGTGCCAGCAGCTTTAAAGGACTAGCGGGAGACGAGCAGTTCTTC
TRBD1,NA,TRBJ1-1,TRBV28,CASSFLGTANTEAFF,TGTGCCAGCAGTTTCCTCGGGACAGCGAACACTGAAGCTTTCTTT
NA,NA,TRBJ1-1,TRBV19,CASSSQVNTEAFF,TGTGCCAGTAGCTCACAAGTAAACACTGAAGCTTTCTTT
NA,NA,TRBJ2-2,TRBV2,CASNLVLRTGELFF,TGTGCCAGCAACCTGGTCCTGAGGACCGGGGAGCTGTTTTTT
NA,once,TRBJ1-2,TRBV5-1,CASRVLRANYGYTF,TGCGCCAGCAGGGTCCTGAGAGCTAACTATGGCTACACCTTC
NA,NA,TRBJ2-3,TRBV19,CASSISRETDTQYF,TGTGCCAGTAGTATAAGTAGAGAAACAGATACGCAGTATTTT
NA,once,TRBJ1-1,TRBV14,CASSQDHREGTEAFF,TGTGCCAGCAGCCAAGATCACAGGGAGGGGACTGAAGCTTTCTTT
TRBD1,NA,TRBJ1-4,TRBV6-1,CASSEGGTGEKLFF,TGTGCCAGCAGTGAAGGCGGGACAGGGGAAAAACTGTTTTTT
NA,once,TRBJ2-1,TRBV11-1,CASSLVVNEQFF,TGTGCCAGCAGCTTAGTGGTCAATGAGCAGTTCTTC
NA,NA,TRBJ2-3,TRBV6-1,CASSEVFPQGDTQYF,TGTGCCAGCAGTGAAGTATTCCCCCAGGGGGATACGCAGTATTTT
NA,NA,TRBJ2-7,TRBV2,CASSEAGGGVRYEQYF,TGTGCCAGCAGTGAAGCGGGAGGGGGCGTACGGTACGAGCAGTACTTC
NA,NA,TRBJ1-2,TRBV7-2,CASSLHWDNYGYTF,TGTGCCAGCAGCTTACACTGGGACAACTATGGCTACACCTTC
TRBD2,NA,TRBJ2-3,TRBV5-4,CASSSRTSNIDTQYF,TGTGCCAGCAGCTCCAGGACTAGTAATATAGATACGCAGTATTTT
NA,NA,TRBJ1-5,TRBV29-1,CSVVEGPMDQPQHF,TGCAGCGTTGTTGAGGGCCCCATGGATCAGCCCCAGCATTTT
NA,NA,TRBJ2-5,TRBV29-1,CSASEAVQETQYF,TGCAGCGCCTCGGAGGCGGTTCAAGAGACCCAGTACTTC
NA,NA,TRBJ2-5,TRBV9,CASSVGAAETQYF,TGTGCCAGCAGCGTAGGGGCCGCCGAGACCCAGTACTTC
NA,once,TRBJ2-3,TRBV15,CATSRGSERPTDTQYF,TGTGCCACCAGCAGGGGATCGGAGCGGCCCACAGATACGCAGTATTTT
NA,NA,TRBJ1-1,TRBV5-1,CASSRDGQNTEAFF,TGCGCCAGCAGTCGGGACGGACAGAACACTGAAGCTTTCTTT
NA,NA,TRBJ2-2,TRBV29-1,CSPPRAGWSGELFF,TGCAGCCCGCCCCGGGCGGGGTGGAGCGGGGAGCTGTTTTTT
NA,NA,TRBJ1-1,TRBV11-2,CASSLDAGGFDEAFF,TGTGCCAGCAGCTTAGATGCGGGGGGTTTTGATGAAGCTTTCTTT
TRBD1,few,TRBJ1-4,TRBV4-1,CASSQETGQGFEKLFF,TGCGCCAGCAGCCAAGAGACGGGACAGGGTTTTGAAAAACTGTTTTTT
NA,NA,TRBJ2-7,TRBV5-6,CASSYPGIYEQYF,TGTGCCAGCAGCTACCCAGGGATCTACGAGCAGTACTTC
NA,NA,TRBJ2-5,TRBV2,CASSVGPLETQYF,TGTGCCAGCAGTGTAGGGCCCCTGGAGACCCAGTACTTC
NA,few,TRBJ1-1,TRBV30,CAWSVSQLNTEAFF,TGTGCCTGGAGTGTATCCCAGTTGAACACTGAAGCTTTCTTT
NA,NA,TRBJ2-1,TRBV5-6,CASRTYRVGGGYNEQFF,TGTGCCAGCAGGACCTACAGGGTAGGAGGGGGTTACAATGAGCAGTTCTTC
TRBD2,NA,TRBJ2-3,TRBV5-4,CASSWGLAGAGADTQYF,TGTGCCAGCAGCTGGGGACTAGCGGGAGCGGGGGCAGATACGCAGTATTTT
TRBD1,few,TRBJ1-5,TRBV10-3,CAIGQGDQPQHF,TGTGCCATCGGCCAGGGGGATCAGCCCCAGCATTTT
NA,NA,TRBJ2-3,TRBV5-1,CASSSPQGLLTDTQYF,TGCGCCAGCAGCTCCCCACAGGGCCTCCTCACAGATACGCAGTATTTT
TRBD1,NA,TRBJ1-3,TRBV10-1,CASTKTGPISGNTIYF,TGCGCCAGCACCAAGACAGGGCCGATCTCTGGAAACACCATATATTTT
NA,NA,TRBJ2-2,TRBV5-6,CASSLESGELFF,TGTGCCAGCAGCTTGGAAAGCGGGGAGCTGTTTTTT
NA,NA,TRBJ1-5,TRBV15,CATSSTLRENQPQHF,TGTGCCACCAGCAGTACCTTGCGGGAGAACCAGCCCCAGCATTTT
NA,NA,TRBJ1-2,TRBV7-2,CASSLAGFREGGYTF,TGTGCCAGCAGCTTAGCGGGGTTTAGGGAAGGCGGCTACACCTTC
TRBD2,NA,TRBJ2-5,TRBV11-2,CASSPGRGGPPETQYF,TGTGCCAGCAGCCCCGGGAGGGGCGGACCCCCAGAGACCCAGTACTTC
NA,NA,TRBJ2-1,TRBV7-3,CASSLSAGNNEQFF,TGTGCCAGCAGCTTAAGTGCGGGAAACAATGAGCAGTTCTTC
TRBD1,NA,TRBJ2-7,TRBV5-1,CASSYDSGQASYEQYF,TGCGCCAGCAGCTACGACTCGGGACAGGCTTCCTACGAGCAGTACTTC
NA,once,TRBJ2-7,TRBV4-2,CASSQDGGRSEQYF,TGTGCCAGCAGCCAAGATGGGGGCCGCAGCGAGCAGTACTTC
NA,NA,TRBJ2-3,TRBV5-4,CASSLEGGADTQYF,TGTGCCAGCAGCTTGGAAGGGGGGGCAGATACGCAGTATTTT
NA,NA,TRBJ2-2,TRBV19,CASSTPGQGTGELFF,TGTGCCAGTAGTACCCCGGGACAAGGAACCGGGGAGCTGTTTTTT
NA,NA,TRBJ1-3,TRBV30,CAWEWTNSGNTIYF,TGTGCCTGGGAATGGACAAACTCTGGAAACACCATATATTTT
NA,NA,TRBJ1-1,TRBV6-5,CASRRGEPTEAFF,TGTGCCAGCAGGAGGGGGGAACCCACTGAAGCTTTCTTT
NA,few,TRBJ2-4,TRBV28,CASSSGGEDRGYRVHF,TGTGCCAGCAGTTCTGGGGGGGAAGACAGGGGATACCGTGTGCACTTC
TRBD2,NA,TRBJ2-1,TRBV7-8,CASSLGLAGGFGRNEQFF,TGTGCCAGCAGCTTGGGACTAGCGGGAGGTTTCGGTAGGAATGAGCAGTTCTTC
NA,NA,TRBJ2-5,TRBV7-9,CASSGMGVIRETQYF,TGTGCCAGCAGCGGGATGGGGGTCATCCGGGAGACCCAGTACTTC
NA,NA,TRBJ1-4,TRBV5-1,CASRSTGYTNEKLFF,TGCGCCAGCAGGTCTACAGGGTACACTAATGAAAAACTGTTTTTT
NA,many,TRBJ1-1,TRBV19,CASSPRGTHTEAFF,TGTGCCAGTAGTCCCCGGGGGACGCACACTGAAGCTTTCTTT